These T cell receptor beta chains were read from a single sample in a study of shared clonotypes between healthy human individuals. Method: immunoSEQ multiplex PCR; TCRdb's copy keeps in-frame clones and lacks some. The data show roughly 2,300,000 clones, about nine tenths seen once. The sequencing sample was made of naive CD4+ T cells from PBMCs. The source is a young man in good health. Some clones in this sample may be carry-over from other donors' samples. The CDR3 runs from the conserved cysteine through the conserved F or W. The D gene is left open where the match is weak. Clone size is given for some rows only: seen once, a few or many times, or a class if the clone is expanded.

V gene	clone size	J gene	D gene	CDR3 protein	CDR3 DNA
TRBV18	-	TRBJ2-7	TRBD2	CASRVGGRNRNEQYF	TGTGCCAGCCGTGTCGGCGGGAGGAATCGCAACGAGCAGTACTTC
TRBV2	-	TRBJ2-5	TRBD2	CAGHSDSGSETQYF	TGTGCCGGACACTCGGATAGCGGGAGTGAGACCCAGTACTTC
TRBV29-1	-	TRBJ1-2	-	CSVRPGITYGYTF	TGCAGCGTTCGGCCGGGAATCACTTATGGCTACACCTTC
TRBV7-8	-	TRBJ2-3	TRBD1	CASSLPTGPTQYF	TGTGCCAGCAGCTTGCCGACAGGGCCTACGCAGTATTTT
TRBV6-1	-	TRBJ2-1	-	CASSELGVGEQFF	TGTGCCAGCAGTGAACTAGGGGTGGGTGAGCAGTTCTTC
TRBV7-3	-	TRBJ2-1	TRBD2	CASSFAGTSGNNEQFF	TGTGCCAGCAGCTTCGCCGGGACTAGCGGTAACAATGAGCAGTTCTTC
TRBV27	-	TRBJ2-7	TRBD2	CASSPPLAGGPYEQYF	TGTGCCAGCAGCCCACCCCTAGCGGGAGGGCCCTACGAGCAGTACTTC
TRBV5-1	once	TRBJ2-4	TRBD2	CASSLGFRGEIQYF	TGCGCCAGCAGCTTAGGTTTTCGGGGGGAGATTCAGTACTTC
TRBV28	-	TRBJ2-5	-	CASSLGQGWETQYF	TGTGCCAGCAGTTTAGGCCAGGGTTGGGAGACCCAGTACTTC
TRBV2	once	TRBJ2-1	-	CASSGFGSEQFF	TGTGCCAGCAGTGGATTCGGAAGCGAGCAGTTCTTC
TRBV20-1	-	TRBJ1-2	-	CSARVRGFTF	TGCAGTGCTAGAGTCCGCGGCTTCACCTTC
TRBV5-6	-	TRBJ1-3	-	CASSLQISGNTIYF	TGTGCCAGCAGCTTACAGATCTCTGGAAACACCATATATTTT
TRBV9	-	TRBJ2-3	-	CASSVSRGHTDTQYF	TGTGCCAGCAGCGTAAGCCGGGGACACACAGATACGCAGTATTTT
TRBV19	few	TRBJ2-2	-	CASSIGPNTGELFF	TGTGCCAGTAGTATAGGCCCGAACACCGGGGAGCTGTTTTTT
TRBV5-1	-	TRBJ2-3	TRBD2	CASSFILAGSTDTQYF	TGCGCCAGCAGCTTTATACTAGCGGGAAGCACAGATACGCAGTATTTT
TRBV5-1	-	TRBJ1-1	-	CASSLRPWNTEAFF	TGCGCCAGCAGCTTGAGGCCGTGGAACACTGAAGCTTTCTTT
TRBV5-8	-	TRBJ2-4	-	CASSSPGVAIQYF	TGTGCCAGCAGCTCCCCGGGAGTTGCCATTCAGTACTTC
TRBV28	-	TRBJ1-3	TRBD1	CASSSGTGTGNTIYF	TGTGCCAGCAGTTCCGGGACAGGGACCGGAAACACCATATATTTT
TRBV14	-	TRBJ2-5	-	CASSKHGVQYF	TGTGCCAGCAGCAAACACGGGGTGCAGTACTTC
TRBV5-1	once	TRBJ1-2	-	CASSLASASPNYGYTF	TGCGCCAGCAGCTTGGCCTCAGCCAGCCCGAACTATGGCTACACCTTC
TRBV2	-	TRBJ2-5	-	CASSDVSGRETQYF	TGTGCCAGCAGTGATGTTAGTGGTCGCGAGACCCAGTACTTC
TRBV28	-	TRBJ2-7	-	CASSPPGTVVGYF	TGTGCCAGCAGTCCTCCCGGGACCGTCGTCGGGTACTTC
TRBV4-1	-	TRBJ1-4	TRBD1	CASSQPTGGEEKLFF	TGCGCCAGCAGCCAACCTACAGGGGGCGAAGAAAAACTGTTTTTT
TRBV29-1	once	TRBJ2-7	TRBD2	CSVEVVGGDSSYEQYF	TGCAGCGTTGAAGTGGTGGGGGGGGACTCCTCCTACGAGCAGTACTTC
TRBV18	-	TRBJ2-7	-	CASSPQQGHSYEQYF	TGTGCCAGCTCACCGCAACAGGGACATTCCTACGAGCAGTACTTC
TRBV10-1	-	TRBJ2-7	TRBD2	CASSDRLAGDYEQYF	TGCGCCAGCAGTGATCGACTAGCGGGGGACTACGAGCAGTACTTC
TRBV2	few	TRBJ1-4	-	CASSPGQNEKLFF	TGTGCCAGCAGTCCTGGACAGAATGAAAAACTGTTTTTT